This T cell receptor (beta chain) stems from a study of shared T cell receptors in the human thymus. The CDR3 runs to 13 residues. V shed 6 bases and J shed 2 bases, with 7 bases lying between them. Germline assignment: CDR1 MNHEY and CDR2 SMNVEV (reference sequence). TCRdb's table, derived via immunoSEQ multiplex PCR, lists solely in-frame clones and lacks some. The profile covers 700,000 or so clones, with roughly 88% appearing a single time and more than 0.01% taken by the ten largest. These data are also associated with another study on human thymus T cells. Per that study: Infants served as donors; they were healthy and Finnish and were having corrective surgery for congenital heart defects.

The sample consisted of thymocytes. This TCR came from a girl less than two years old with a congenital heart defect. The chain joins TRBV27 to TRBJ2-2; D is unresolved. CDR3 bases: TGTGCCAGCAGAAACATCAACACCGGGGAGCTGTTTTTT. As protein: CASRNINTGELFF.